Below are 7 T cell receptor beta chains sequenced from a single sample in a study of T cell responses to AZD1222 COVID-19 vaccine. Assay used: immunoSEQ multiplex PCR; TCRdb lists only in-frame clones, some missing. This table has around 140,000 clones, 91% appearing once. This specimen consisted of peripheral blood, obtained 28 days after the second dose of the MenACWY control vaccine. The receptors were sampled from an adult who received the MenACWY meningococcal vaccine as a control.

The chain is built from TRBV3-1 (or the pseudogene TRBV3-2) and TRBJ2-2, with D unclear. CDR1 is LGHDT and CDR2 is YNNKEL in the germline V gene (reference sequence). This CDR3 comprises 13 residues. V lost 0 bases and J lost 4, with 3 bases in between. The chain's CDR3 is CASSQESTGELFF. The CDR3 nucleotides are TGTGCCAGCAGCCAAGAGTCCACCGGGGAGCTGTTTTTT.

The chain links TRBV21-1 to TRBJ2-2; the listed D gene, TRBD1, was not tested against the DNA. TRBV21-1 is given as a pseudogene. The CDR3 runs 16 residues. CDR3 sequence: CASRKGRQGNTGELFF. In DNA, the CDR3 is TGTGCCAGCAGGAAAGGGCGGCAGGGGAACACCGGGGAGCTGTTTTTT.

The J gene is TRBJ1-2, the V gene TRBV3-1 (or the pseudogene TRBV3-2); D unresolved. From germline, CDR1 is LGHDT and CDR2 YNNKEL (reference sequence). This CDR3 contains 14 residues. V was clipped by 2 bases and J by 8 bases, with 15 bases between them. The CDR3 is CASSQYGEGEGYTF. The DNA of the CDR3 is TGTGCCAGCAGCCAATACGGTGAGGGTGAGGGCTACACCTTC.

The J gene is TRBJ1-3, the V gene TRBV7-6; tentatively, D is TRBD1 (6 bases). The CDR3 length is 18 residues. The germline V gene encodes CDR1 SGHVS and CDR2 FNYEAQ. V was cut by 4 bases and J by 1 base, with 20 bases left in between. CDR3 protein: CASSYRETRTWSGNTIYF. CDR3 sequence (DNA): TGTGCCAGCAGCTACAGGGAAACGCGGACGTGGTCTGGAAACACCATATATTTT.

The rearrangement links TRBV7-2 to TRBJ2-1; 10 nucleotides agree with TRBD1. Looked up from germline, CDR1 is SGHTA and CDR2 is FQGNSA. J gave up 6 bases and V 6 bases, and 2 bases lay outside the gene matches. This CDR3 comprises 13 residues. The CDR3 region is CASRRTGGNEQFF. The CDR3 nucleotides are TGTGCCAGCAGGAGGACAGGGGGCAATGAGCAGTTCTTC.

V gene TRBV6-2 or TRBV6-3 combines with J gene TRBJ2-3; D is uncertain. This CDR3 comprises 12 residues. Germline V CDR1 and CDR2: MNHEY, SVGEGT. Trimming stripped 6 bases from V and 3 bases from J, with 7 bases between. In nucleotides, the CDR3 is TGTGCCAGCAGCCTCTGGACAGATACGCAGTATTTT. Protein: CASSLWTDTQYF.

This chain connects TRBV6-2 or TRBV6-3 to TRBJ1-2, with a tentative D call TRBD1 (6 bases). The germline V gene encodes CDR1 MNHEY and CDR2 SVGEGT. V was trimmed by 6 bases and J by 0 bases, leaving 14 bases between them. The CDR3 consists of 15 residues. The CDR3 coding sequence is TGTGCCAGCAGCCCCGGACAGCTTGCTAACTATGGCTACACCTTC. Amino acid sequence: CASSPGQLANYGYTF.